This T cell receptor (beta chain) was obtained from a study of blood T cell repertoires in COVID-19. As for the study in general: There were acute and convalescent COVID-19 samples, and they came from the United States, Italy and Spain. Sources were T cells, B-cell-depleted T cells, or PBMCs; the material itself was cDNA or gDNA.

Trimming removed 6 bases from V and 1 base from J, with 12 bases in between. The germline V gene encodes CDR1 SQVTM and CDR2 ANQGSEA. The CDR3 spans 13 residues. In the source study's methods: By means of reference gene primer amplification, nucleated cell counts were estimated. TCRdb's table, derived via immunoSEQ multiplex PCR, lists solely in-frame clones and lacks some. The V and J calls and clone size were taken over from that table, and D and trimming were inferred from the DNA. The sample has 55,000 to 80,000 clones, nearly 90% seen once. The sequence was collected from a man aged 50 or older with active COVID-19. The rearrangement joins TRBV29-1 to TRBJ1-1, with D possibly being TRBD1 (6 bases). The sample taken for sequencing was peripheral blood. This CDR3 reads CSVSQGTNTEAFF. CDR3 in DNA: TGCAGCGTCTCTCAGGGGACGAACACTGAAGCTTTCTTT. Based on the CDR3 plus reference TRBV29-1 and TRBJ1-1, the full variable domain is SAVISQKPSRDICQRGTSLTIQCQVDSQVTMMFWYRQQPGQSLTLIATANQGSEATYESGFVIDKFPISRPNLTFSTLTVSNMSPEDSSIYLCSVSQGTNTEAFFGQGTRLTVV.